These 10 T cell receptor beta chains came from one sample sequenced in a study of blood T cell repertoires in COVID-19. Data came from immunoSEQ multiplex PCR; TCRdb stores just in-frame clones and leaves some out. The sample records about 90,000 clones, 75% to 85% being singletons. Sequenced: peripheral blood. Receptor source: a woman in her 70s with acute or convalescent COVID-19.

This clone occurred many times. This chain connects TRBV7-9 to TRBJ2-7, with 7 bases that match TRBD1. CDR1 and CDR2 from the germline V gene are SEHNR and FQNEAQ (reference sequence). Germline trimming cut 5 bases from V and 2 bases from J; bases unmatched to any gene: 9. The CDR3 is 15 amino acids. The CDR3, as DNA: TGTGCCAGCAGCCGAGTGGGACAGCTAACCTACGAGCAGTACTTC. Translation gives CASSRVGQLTYEQYF.

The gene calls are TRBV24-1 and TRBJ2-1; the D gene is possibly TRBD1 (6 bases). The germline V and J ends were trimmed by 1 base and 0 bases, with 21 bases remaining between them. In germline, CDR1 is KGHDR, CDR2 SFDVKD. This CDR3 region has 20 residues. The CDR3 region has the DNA TGTGCCACCAGTGATTTTCCGAAAGAGGACAGCCTTTACTCCTACAATGAGCAGTTCTTC. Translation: CATSDFPKEDSLYSYNEQFF.

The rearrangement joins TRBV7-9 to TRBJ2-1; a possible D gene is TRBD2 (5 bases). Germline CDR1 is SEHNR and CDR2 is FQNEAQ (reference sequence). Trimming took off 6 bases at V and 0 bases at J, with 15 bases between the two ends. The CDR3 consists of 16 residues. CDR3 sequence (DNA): TGTGCCAGCAGATCATACACTGACTACTCCTACAATGAGCAGTTCTTC. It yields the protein CASRSYTDYSYNEQFF.

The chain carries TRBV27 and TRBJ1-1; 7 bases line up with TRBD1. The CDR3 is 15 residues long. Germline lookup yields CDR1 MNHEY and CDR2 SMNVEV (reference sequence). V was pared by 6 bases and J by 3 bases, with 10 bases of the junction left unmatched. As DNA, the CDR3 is TGTGCCAGCAGCAAACGGAGGGGGCGGGACACTGAAGCTTTCTTT. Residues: CASSKRRGRDTEAFF.

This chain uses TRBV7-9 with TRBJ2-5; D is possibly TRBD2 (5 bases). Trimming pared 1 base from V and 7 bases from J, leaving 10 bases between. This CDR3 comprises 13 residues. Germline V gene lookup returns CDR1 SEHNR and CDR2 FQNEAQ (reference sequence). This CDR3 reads CASSLEDFWTQYF. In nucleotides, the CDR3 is TGTGCCAGCAGCTTAGAGGACTTCTGGACCCAGTACTTC. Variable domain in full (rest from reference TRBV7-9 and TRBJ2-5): DTGVSQNPRHKITKRGQNVTFRCDPISEHNRLYWYRQTLGQGPEFLTYFQNEAQLEKSRLLSDRFSAERPKGSFSTLEIQRTEQGDSAMYLCASSLEDFWTQYFGPGTRLLVL.

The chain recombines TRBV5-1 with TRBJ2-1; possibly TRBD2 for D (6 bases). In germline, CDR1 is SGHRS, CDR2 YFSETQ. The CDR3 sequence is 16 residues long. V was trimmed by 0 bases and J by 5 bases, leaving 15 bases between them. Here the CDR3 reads CASSLAGPGDDNEQFF. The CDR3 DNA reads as TGCGCCAGCAGCTTGGCCGGGCCGGGGGACGACAATGAGCAGTTCTTC.

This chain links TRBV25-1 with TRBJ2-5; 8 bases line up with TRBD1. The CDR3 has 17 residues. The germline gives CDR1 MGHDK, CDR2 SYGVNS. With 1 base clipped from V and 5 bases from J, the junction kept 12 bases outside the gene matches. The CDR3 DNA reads TGTGCCAGCAGTGAATGGGGACAGGTAGAAGGCTCGGAGACCCAGTACTTC. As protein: CASSEWGQVEGSETQYF.

This CDR3 is CASSKRPSTDTQYF. The CDR3 DNA sequence: TGTGCCAGTAGTAAGCGCCCTAGCACAGATACGCAGTATTTT. V and J are TRBV19 and TRBJ2-3, with D unclear. V was cut by 4 bases and J by 0 bases, with 8 bases left in between. The CDR3 length is 14 residues. Germline lookup yields CDR1 LNHDA and CDR2 SQIVND (reference sequence).

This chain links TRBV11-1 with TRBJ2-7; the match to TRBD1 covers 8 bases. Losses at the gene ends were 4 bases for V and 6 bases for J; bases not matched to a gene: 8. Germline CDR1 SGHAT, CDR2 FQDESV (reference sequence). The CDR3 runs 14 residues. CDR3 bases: TGTGCCAGCAGCTCCCAGGGGGCCGAGACCGAGCAGTACTTC. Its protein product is CASSSQGAETEQYF.

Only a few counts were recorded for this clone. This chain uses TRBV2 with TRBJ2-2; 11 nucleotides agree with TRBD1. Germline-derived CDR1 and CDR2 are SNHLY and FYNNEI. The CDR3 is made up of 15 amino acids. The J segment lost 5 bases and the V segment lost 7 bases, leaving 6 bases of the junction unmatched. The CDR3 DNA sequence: TGTGCCAGCAAAGGACAGGGGGCCCGGACCGGGGAGCTGTTTTTT. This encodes CASKGQGARTGELFF.